This T cell receptor (beta chain) was sequenced during a study of T cell responses to AZD1222 COVID-19 vaccine. Whole-study results and caveats: Repertoires were obtained only post-peak T cell response. With dominance at 160-218 and 743-854, vaccine-associated CD4 TCRs spanned spike. Among the donors, most were white British and more were female, and clonal diversity was possibly underestimated.

The CDR3 runs 15 residues. CDR1 is SEHNR and CDR2 is FQNEAQ in the germline V gene (reference sequence). J was trimmed by 5 bases and V by 5 bases; bases with no gene match: 10. About this clone: Its antigen is unidentified.

The assay was immunoSEQ multiplex PCR, and TCRdb's table has in-frame clones only and misses some. The sample lists about 96,000 clones; 75% to 90% were seen once. The sequences come from peripheral blood, collected on day 0 of AZD1222 vaccination. This TCR came from an adult in good health. The J gene is TRBJ2-5, the V gene TRBV7-9; 8 bases line up with TRBD1. CDR3 protein: CASSIPDRAQETQYF. For the CDR3, the DNA is TGTGCCAGCAGCATCCCGGACAGGGCGCAGGAGACCCAGTACTTC. Using reference TRBV7-9 and TRBJ2-5 for the parts outside the CDR3, the full variable domain is DTGVSQNPRHKITKRGQNVTFRCDPISEHNRLYWYRQTLGQGPEFLTYFQNEAQLEKSRLLSDRFSAERPKGSFSTLEIQRTEQGDSAMYLCASSIPDRAQETQYFGPGTRLLVL.